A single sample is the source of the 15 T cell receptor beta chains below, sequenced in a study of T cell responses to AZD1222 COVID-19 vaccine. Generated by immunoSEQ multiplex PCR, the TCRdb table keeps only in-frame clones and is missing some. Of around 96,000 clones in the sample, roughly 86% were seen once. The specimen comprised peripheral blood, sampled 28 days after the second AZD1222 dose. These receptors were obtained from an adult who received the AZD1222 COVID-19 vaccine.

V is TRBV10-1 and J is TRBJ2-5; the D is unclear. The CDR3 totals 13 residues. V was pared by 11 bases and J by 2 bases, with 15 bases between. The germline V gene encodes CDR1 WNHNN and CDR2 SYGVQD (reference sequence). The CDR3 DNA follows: TGCGCCTCTTCCCGAGGCCCTCAAGAGACCCAGTACTTC. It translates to CASSRGPQETQYF.

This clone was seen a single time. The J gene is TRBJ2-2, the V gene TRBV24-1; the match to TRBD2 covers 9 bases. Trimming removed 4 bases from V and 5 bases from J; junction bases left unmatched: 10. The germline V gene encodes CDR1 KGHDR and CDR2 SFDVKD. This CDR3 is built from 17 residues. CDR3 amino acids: CATSDRVAGEGTGELFF. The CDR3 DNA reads TGTGCCACCAGTGACCGCGTAGCGGGAGAGGGTACCGGGGAGCTGTTTTTT.

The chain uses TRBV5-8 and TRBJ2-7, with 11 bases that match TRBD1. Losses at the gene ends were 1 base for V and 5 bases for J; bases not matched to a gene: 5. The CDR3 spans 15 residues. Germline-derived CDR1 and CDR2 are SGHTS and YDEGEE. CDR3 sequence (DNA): TGTGCCAGCAGCTTGATAGGACAGGGGGCCGACGAGCAGTACTTC. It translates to CASSLIGQGADEQYF.

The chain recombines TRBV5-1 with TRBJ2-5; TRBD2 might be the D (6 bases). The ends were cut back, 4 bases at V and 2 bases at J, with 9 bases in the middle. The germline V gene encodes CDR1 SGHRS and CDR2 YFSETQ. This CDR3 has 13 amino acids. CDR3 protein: CASSPGVQETQYF. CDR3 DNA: TGCGCCAGCAGCCCGGGGGTTCAAGAGACCCAGTACTTC.

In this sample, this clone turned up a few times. For the CDR3, the DNA is TGTGCCAGCAGCTTAGTTGGCAGGGGCACTGAAGCTTTCTTT. Its translation is CASSLVGRGTEAFF. The J gene is TRBJ1-1, the V gene TRBV7-9; D is possibly TRBD1 (6 bases). The CDR3 extends over 14 amino acids. Germline-derived CDR1 and CDR2 are SEHNR and FQNEAQ (reference sequence). Trimming cost V 1 base and J 4 bases, with 10 bases left between them.

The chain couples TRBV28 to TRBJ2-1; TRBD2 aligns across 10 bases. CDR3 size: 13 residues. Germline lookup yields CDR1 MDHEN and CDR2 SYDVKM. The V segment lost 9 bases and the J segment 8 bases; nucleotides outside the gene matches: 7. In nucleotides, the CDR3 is TGTGCCAGTGGGACTAGCGCCCGCGATGAGCAGTTCTTC. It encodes CASGTSARDEQFF.

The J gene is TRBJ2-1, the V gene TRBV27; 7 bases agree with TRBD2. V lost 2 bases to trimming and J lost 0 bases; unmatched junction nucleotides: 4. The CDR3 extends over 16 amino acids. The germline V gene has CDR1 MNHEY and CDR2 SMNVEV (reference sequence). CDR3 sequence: CASSLKGGSSYNEQFF. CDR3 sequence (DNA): TGTGCCAGCAGTTTAAAAGGCGGGAGCTCCTACAATGAGCAGTTCTTC.

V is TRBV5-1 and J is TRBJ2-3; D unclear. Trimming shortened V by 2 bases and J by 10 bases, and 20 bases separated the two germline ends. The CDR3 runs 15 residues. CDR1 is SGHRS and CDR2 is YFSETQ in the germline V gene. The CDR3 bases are TGCGCCAGCAGCTTCTCCCCATCGGGTAATCGGGCGCAGTATTTT. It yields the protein CASSFSPSGNRAQYF.

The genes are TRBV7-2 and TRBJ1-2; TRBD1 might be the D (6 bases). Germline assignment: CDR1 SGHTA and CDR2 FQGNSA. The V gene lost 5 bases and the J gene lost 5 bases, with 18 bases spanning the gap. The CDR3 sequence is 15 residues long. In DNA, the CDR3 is TGTGCCAGCAGCACCCAGGGGAATCTGGGTTATGGCTACACCTTC. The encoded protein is CASSTQGNLGYGYTF.

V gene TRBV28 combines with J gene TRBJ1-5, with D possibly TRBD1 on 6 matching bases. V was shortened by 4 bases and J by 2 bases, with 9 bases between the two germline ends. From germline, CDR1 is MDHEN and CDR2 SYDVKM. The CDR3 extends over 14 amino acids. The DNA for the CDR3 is TGTGCCAGCAGTTCCGGGGGCGGCAATCAGCCCCAGCATTTT. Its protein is CASSSGGGNQPQHF.

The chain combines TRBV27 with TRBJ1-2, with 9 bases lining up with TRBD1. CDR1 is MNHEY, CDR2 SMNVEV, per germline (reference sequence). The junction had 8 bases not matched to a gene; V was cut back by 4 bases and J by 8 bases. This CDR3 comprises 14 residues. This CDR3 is CASSYGGTGHGYTF. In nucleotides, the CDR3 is TGTGCCAGCAGTTATGGGGGGACAGGGCACGGCTACACCTTC.

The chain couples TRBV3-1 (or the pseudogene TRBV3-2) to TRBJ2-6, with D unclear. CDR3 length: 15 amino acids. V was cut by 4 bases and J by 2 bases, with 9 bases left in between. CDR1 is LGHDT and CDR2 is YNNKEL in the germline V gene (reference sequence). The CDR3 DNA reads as TGTGCCAGCAGCCCAGAGGTAGCTGGGGCCAACGTCCTGACTTTC. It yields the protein CASSPEVAGANVLTF.

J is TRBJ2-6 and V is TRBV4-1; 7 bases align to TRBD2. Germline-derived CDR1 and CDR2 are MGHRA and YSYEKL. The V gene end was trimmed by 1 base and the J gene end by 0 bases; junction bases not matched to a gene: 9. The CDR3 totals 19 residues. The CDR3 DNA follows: TGCGCCAGCAGCCAAGGCCCAGGGAGGGAACACTCTGGGGCCAACGTCCTGACTTTC. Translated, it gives CASSQGPGREHSGANVLTF.

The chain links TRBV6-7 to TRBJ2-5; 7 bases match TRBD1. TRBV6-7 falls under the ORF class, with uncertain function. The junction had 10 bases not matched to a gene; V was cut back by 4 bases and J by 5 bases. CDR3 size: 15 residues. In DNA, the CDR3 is TGTGCCAGCAGTTCCATCCCGACAGGGTGGGAGACCCAGTACTTC. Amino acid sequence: CASSSIPTGWETQYF.

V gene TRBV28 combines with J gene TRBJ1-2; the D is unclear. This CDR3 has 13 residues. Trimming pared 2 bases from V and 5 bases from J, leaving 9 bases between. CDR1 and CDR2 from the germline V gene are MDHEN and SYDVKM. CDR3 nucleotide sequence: TGTGCCAGCAGTTTACCGGGGAAGTATGGCTACACCTTC. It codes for CASSLPGKYGYTF.